The 11 T cell receptor beta chains below come from one sample, sequenced in a study of shared clonotypes between healthy human individuals. Repertoires were generated with immunoSEQ multiplex PCR, while TCRdb's copy carries only in-frame clones and drops some. The table lists about 820,000 clones, 92% of them singletons. CD45RO-negative, CCR7-selected cells formed the naive CD8 fraction, which excluded terminally differentiated effector memory CD45RA+ cells. The sequencing sample was made of naive CD8+ T cells sorted from blood. Receptors were obtained from a man in his thirties or forties in good health.

This chain connects TRBV6-1 to TRBJ2-7; the D is unclear. Germline CDR1 reads MNHNS; CDR2 reads SASEGT. The CDR3 is made up of 12 amino acids. Between the trimmed V and J ends, which lost 8 bases and 1 base, there was a span of 9 bases. CDR3 DNA: TGTGCCAGCGAGCAACGGTCCTACGAGCAGTACTTC. Amino acids: CASEQRSYEQYF.

The genes are TRBV7-9 and TRBJ1-2, with D perhaps TRBD1 (6 bases). The V gene's germline CDR1 is SEHNR and CDR2 FQNEAQ (reference sequence). V was shortened by 7 bases and J by 7 bases, with 31 bases between the two germline ends. The CDR3 has 18 amino acids. In DNA, the CDR3 is TGTGCCAGCATACCCCAGGCCTGGACGGGGGCGCGGGCGCGTGGCTACACCTTC. This codes for CASIPQAWTGARARGYTF.

The chain links TRBV9 to TRBJ2-1, with 7 bases that match TRBD2. Germline-derived CDR1 and CDR2 are SGDLS and YYNGEE. The CDR3 consists of 14 residues. The ends lost 10 bases at V and 7 bases at J; junction bases unmatched: 14. CDR3 nucleotide sequence: TGTGCCGGGACCGGCTCTGCGGGAGTAAATGAGCAGTTCTTC. Translated, it gives CAGTGSAGVNEQFF.

A word on this clone: Additional DNA sequences in this sample encode the identical CDR3. This chain uses TRBV27 with TRBJ2-1, with 7 bases identical to TRBD2. Germline CDR1 is MNHEY and CDR2 is SMNVEV (reference sequence). V lost 2 bases to trimming and J lost 2 bases; unmatched junction nucleotides: 3. There are 15 residues in the CDR3. DNA of the CDR3: TGTGCCAGCAGTTTAGGCGGGAGCCCCTACAATGAGCAGTTCTTC. This sequence encodes CASSLGGSPYNEQFF.

The genes are TRBV7-9 and TRBJ2-1, with no clear D. Germline V gene data show CDR1 as SEHNR and CDR2 as FQNEAQ (reference sequence). The CDR3 runs 15 residues. Trimming stripped 3 bases from V and 9 bases from J, with 18 bases between. The DNA for the CDR3 is TGTGCCAGCAGCTTGCCGGTGGGTTCTACTTTTGAGCAGTTCTTC. The encoded protein is CASSLPVGSTFEQFF. Full variable domain (remainder filled in from reference TRBV7-9 and TRBJ2-1): DTGVSQNPRHKITKRGQNVTFRCDPISEHNRLYWYRQTLGQGPEFLTYFQNEAQLEKSRLLSDRFSAERPKGSFSTLEIQRTEQGDSAMYLCASSLPVGSTFEQFFGPGTRLTVL.

V is TRBV5-1 and J is TRBJ2-7; 10 bases are shared with TRBD1. Germline CDR1 SGHRS, CDR2 YFSETQ. This CDR3 is 15 amino acids long. V shed 0 bases, J shed 3 bases, and the junction held 3 bases outside the gene matches. CDR3 nucleotides: TGCGCCAGCAGCTTGGAGACAGGGGGCGGCTACGAGCAGTACTTC. It encodes CASSLETGGGYEQYF. Full variable domain (remainder filled in from reference TRBV5-1 and TRBJ2-7): KAGVTQTPRYLIKTRGQQVTLSCSPISGHRSVSWYQQTPGQGLQFLFEYFSETQRNKGNFPGRFSGRQFSNSRSEMNVSTLELGDSALYLCASSLETGGGYEQYFGPGTRLTVT.

The chain combines TRBV10-3 with TRBJ2-7, with 10 bases that match TRBD1. This CDR3 contains 15 residues. The V and J ends lost 2 bases and 4 bases, in that order; junction bases with no gene match: 5. Germline lookup yields CDR1 ENHRY and CDR2 SYGVKD. In DNA form, the CDR3 reads TGTGCCATCAGTGAGGAGACAGGGGGCTCTTACGAGCAGTACTTC. Translating gives CAISEETGGSYEQYF.

This clone was recorded only once. The CDR3 coding sequence is TGTGCCAGTAGTATATGGCTAGCGGGAGGGTACGAGCAGTACTTC. It translates to CASSIWLAGGYEQYF. The chain links TRBV19 to TRBJ2-7, with 12 bases aligning to TRBD2. V was clipped by 2 bases and J by 4 bases; unmatched bases: 3. This CDR3 has 15 amino acids. CDR1 is LNHDA and CDR2 is SQIVND in the germline V gene (reference sequence). The whole variable domain, remainder taken from reference TRBV19 and TRBJ2-7, is DGGITQSPKYLFRKEGQNVTLSCEQNLNHDAMYWYRQDPGQGLRLIYYSQIVNDFQKGDIAEGYSVSREKKESFPLTVTSAQKNPTAFYLCASSIWLAGGYEQYFGPGTRLTVT.

The V gene is TRBV28, the J gene TRBJ2-7; 10 nucleotides align to TRBD2. The CDR3 totals 15 residues. Germline V gene sequence: CDR1 MDHEN, CDR2 SYDVKM. With V trimmed by 9 bases and J by 3 bases, 11 bases remained unmatched. The CDR3 DNA reads as TGTGCCAGTAGGGCTAGCGGGAGTCGGTTCTACGAGCAGTACTTC. Its translation: CASRASGSRFYEQYF.

For this clone: Other nucleotide sequences in the sample specify the same CDR3. CDR3 protein: CASSLEGVEQYF. The CDR3 bases are TGTGCCAGCAGCTTAGAAGGGGTCGAGCAGTACTTC. The chain joins TRBV7-9 to TRBJ2-7, with a tentative D call TRBD1 (5 bases). V was clipped by 1 base and J by 6 bases, with 7 bases between them. From germline, CDR1 is SEHNR and CDR2 FQNEAQ (reference sequence). The CDR3 runs to 12 residues. Supplemented by reference TRBV7-9 and TRBJ2-7, the full variable domain reads DTGVSQNPRHKITKRGQNVTFRCDPISEHNRLYWYRQTLGQGPEFLTYFQNEAQLEKSRLLSDRFSAERPKGSFSTLEIQRTEQGDSAMYLCASSLEGVEQYFGPGTRLTVT.

The table lists this clone with a count of one. V and J are TRBV25-1 and TRBJ2-1; no clear D. CDR1 is MGHDK, CDR2 SYGVNS, per germline. V lost 3 bases and J 6 bases, leaving 18 bases between the germline ends. The CDR3 sequence is 16 residues long. The CDR3 loop is CASSDFSVLPSNEQFF. The CDR3 DNA reads as TGTGCCAGCAGTGATTTTTCGGTACTTCCAAGCAATGAGCAGTTCTTC.